This T cell receptor (beta chain) was identified in a study of tumor and adjacent non-tumor tissue in lung cancer. This sample's RNA came from whole unsorted tissue. More than 3 cm separated this lung sample from the edge of the tumor. TCRbeta libraries were built with three rounds of nested PCR, modified from ARM-PCR. TCRdb used MiXCR to reprocess the multiplex PCR reads, holding one entry per CDR3 protein. The data contain 90,000 to 100,000 distinct CDR3 sequences, around three quarters of them singletons. Whole-study findings and limits: Top 100 clones took a larger repertoire share in normal lung. TCR diversity was significantly greater in tumor than normal lung tissue. Patients with more diverse tumor TCRs had worse survival.

As regards this clonotype: Its antigen is as yet unknown. Lacking the conserved final phenylalanine or tryptophan, this CDR3 likely reflects a read error.

This CDR3 comprises 14 residues. Looked up from germline, CDR1 is SGHAT and CDR2 is FQNNGV. The source of this sequence is a man between 60 and 70 years old with small cell lung cancer. The rearrangement uses TRBV11-2 and TRBJ2-1, with TRBD1 identical over 9 bases. The source material was distant non-tumor lung tissue. Written as DNA, the CDR3 is TGTACCAGCAGTCTACAGGGGGCTTACAGTGAGCAGTTCGTC. Translation gives CTSSLQGAYSEQFV.